This T cell receptor (beta chain) was retrieved from a study of beta chain features in type 1 diabetes. Study-wide results and limits: TCRB CDR3 length was moderately but significantly reduced in all four CD4+ subsets of Type 1 diabetes patients.

The trim removed 1 base at V and 7 bases at J, leaving 3 bases unmatched. The CDR3 totals 14 residues. Germline assignment: CDR1 SGHDN and CDR2 FVKESK. This clone occurred a few times. The target antigen is unknown. Expressed TCRB transcripts were sequenced because the entire RNA isolate underwent reverse transcription. Here immunoSEQ multiplex PCR was the method, and the copy in TCRdb shows in-frame clones only, minus some. In the table there are 150,000 to 190,000 clones, 10% of which are singletons. The genes are TRBV14 and TRBJ2-4; 8 bases fit TRBD1. The clonotype originates from a man aged 30-40 years with type 1 diabetes. Source material: central memory CD4+ T cells from blood. CDR3 sequence (DNA): TGTGCCAGCAGCCAAGTTACAGGGGGGAACATTCAGTACTTC. This sequence encodes CASSQVTGGNIQYF.